What follows are 18 T cell receptor beta chains derived from one specimen sequenced in a study of T cells in localized non-small cell lung cancer. TCRdb's table, derived via immunoSEQ multiplex PCR, lists solely in-frame clones and lacks some. The sample contains approximately 31,000 clones, about 85% of which appear only once. The sequencing used peripheral blood mononuclear cells, collected before any cancer treatment. The receptor source for this set is a man aged 35 to 69 with stage III lung adenocarcinoma.

The V call is TRBV6-4, the J call TRBJ1-4; D is undetermined. V lost 4 bases to trimming and J lost 5 bases, with 20 bases between them. CDR1 and CDR2 from the germline V gene are MRHNA and SNTAGT. This CDR3 region has 17 residues. For the CDR3, the DNA is TGTGCCAGCAGTGTTGTACAAGAGGCCAGGAAAAATGAAAAACTGTTTTTT. Translating it yields CASSVVQEARKNEKLFF.

This clone came up once. The V gene is TRBV5-1, the J gene TRBJ2-1, with TRBD2 identical over 10 bases. This CDR3 is 15 amino acids long. The V gene's germline CDR1 is SGHRS and CDR2 YFSETQ. Trimming at V came to 0 bases and at J to 7 bases, leaving 4 bases not matched to a gene. The CDR3 sequence: CASSLALAGVNEQFF. For the CDR3, the DNA is TGCGCCAGCAGCTTGGCCCTAGCGGGGGTTAATGAGCAGTTCTTC.

The chain recombines TRBV4-1 with TRBJ1-1; no clear D gene. The V gene's germline CDR1 is MGHRA and CDR2 YSYEKL. Trimming pared 3 bases from V and 5 bases from J, leaving 13 bases between. This CDR3 comprises 14 residues. CDR3 protein: CASSQPSRYTEAFF. CDR3 bases: TGCGCCAGCAGCCAGCCCAGTAGGTATACTGAAGCTTTCTTT.

The V gene is TRBV11-2, the J gene TRBJ2-2; D unresolved. The V gene lost 3 bases and the J gene lost 6 bases, with 11 bases spanning the gap. The CDR3 is 14 amino acids. Germline V CDR1 and CDR2: SGHAT, FQNNGV. CDR3 region: CASSFDVSAGELFF. CDR3 coding DNA: TGTGCCAGCAGCTTCGACGTGTCCGCCGGGGAGCTGTTTTTT.

The chain recombines TRBV6-1 with TRBJ2-7; D remains ambiguous. CDR3 length: 18 amino acids. V gave up 4 bases and J gave up 0 bases, with 22 bases separating them. CDR1 is MNHNS and CDR2 is SASEGT in the germline V gene. CDR3: CASSADAPNPWGSYEQYF. In DNA, the CDR3 is TGTGCCAGCAGTGCTGACGCGCCTAACCCCTGGGGCTCCTACGAGCAGTACTTC.

This chain uses TRBV18 with TRBJ1-4, with no clear D. The CDR3 covers 14 residues. The V end was cut by 3 bases, the J end by 2 bases, with 7 bases between. The V gene's germline CDR1 is KGHSH and CDR2 LQKENI. CDR3 sequence reads: CASSPLDTNEKLFF. The CDR3 nucleotides read TGTGCCAGCTCACCCTTGGATACTAATGAAAAACTGTTTTTT.

The chain links TRBV10-3 to TRBJ1-6; D possibly corresponds to TRBD1 (5 bases). The V end lost 3 bases, the J end lost 5 bases, and 8 bases lay between the germline ends. Germline V lookup: CDR1 ENHRY, CDR2 SYGVKD. This CDR3 has 14 amino acids. This CDR3 is CAISDRADNSPLHF. The CDR3 DNA sequence: TGTGCCATCAGTGACAGGGCTGATAATTCACCCCTCCACTTT.

The V gene is TRBV27, the J gene TRBJ2-4, with D hard to call. The V end was cut by 7 bases, the J end by 0 bases, with 13 bases between. The germline CDR1 and CDR2 sequences are MNHEY and SMNVEV (reference sequence). This CDR3 contains 15 residues. The CDR3 sequence is CASNDACLAKNIQYF. The CDR3 DNA is TGTGCCAGCAATGATGCCTGCTTAGCCAAAAACATTCAGTACTTC.

CDR3 amino acids: CASSRGLISYNEQFF. DNA for the CDR3: TGTGCCAGTAGTAGGGGCTTAATCTCCTACAATGAGCAGTTCTTC. This chain connects TRBV19 to TRBJ2-1, with D possibly matching TRBD1 (5 bases). V was shortened by 4 bases and J by 0 bases, with 10 bases between the two germline ends. Germline CDR1 is LNHDA and CDR2 is SQIVND (reference sequence). The CDR3 covers 15 residues.

The chain joins TRBV6-1 to TRBJ1-2; D unresolved. Trimming left V 2 bases short and J 1 base short, with 8 bases between. The CDR3 is made up of 14 amino acids. Germline V gene data show CDR1 as MNHNS and CDR2 as SASEGT. The CDR3 loop is CASSERGNNYGYTF. CDR3 in DNA: TGTGCCAGCAGTGAAAGAGGCAATAACTATGGCTACACCTTC.

The V gene is TRBV6-1, the J gene TRBJ1-3; D uncertain. The CDR3 is 13 residues long. Trimming stripped 1 base from V and 4 bases from J, with 5 bases between. CDR1 and CDR2 (germline): MNHNS, SASEGT. Written as DNA, the CDR3 is TGTGCCAGCAGTGAAGGGCTGGGAAACACCATATATTTT. Amino acids: CASSEGLGNTIYF.

The CDR3 nucleotides are TGTGCCAGCACCCCGGGGTCCCGGGCCCAAGTTCGGGCTTTCTTT. Protein: CASTPGSRAQVRAFF. The chain is built from TRBV4-2 and TRBJ1-1, with D hard to call. V lost 7 bases to trimming and J lost 11 bases, with 26 bases between them. The germline gives CDR1 LGHNA, CDR2 YNFKEQ. The CDR3 has 15 amino acids.

J is TRBJ2-7 and V is TRBV18; D is undetermined. Trimming shortened V by 4 bases and J by 2 bases, and 9 bases separated the two germline ends. Germline V gene lookup returns CDR1 KGHSH and CDR2 LQKENI. There are 13 residues in the CDR3. The CDR3 sequence: CASSLHKAYEQYF. The DNA for the CDR3 is TGTGCCAGCTCACTCCACAAGGCCTACGAGCAGTACTTC.

The chain employs TRBV6-4 and TRBJ2-6, with unresolved D. Germline V gene lookup returns CDR1 MRHNA and CDR2 SNTAGT. The V gene lost 0 bases and the J gene lost 2 bases, with 8 bases spanning the gap. This CDR3 is built from 16 residues. The chain's CDR3 is CASSDSRRAGANVLTF. In nucleotides, the CDR3 is TGTGCCAGCAGTGACTCCCGAAGGGCTGGGGCCAACGTCCTGACTTTC.

The chain carries TRBV5-1 and TRBJ2-1; D is perhaps TRBD1 (6 bases). V dropped 0 bases and J dropped 5 bases, with 12 bases sitting between them. CDR1 is SGHRS, CDR2 YFSETQ, per germline. This CDR3 comprises 15 residues. The CDR3 here is CASSLAPGHHNEQFF. The CDR3 nucleotides are TGCGCCAGCAGCTTGGCCCCGGGACACCACAATGAGCAGTTCTTC. Drawing the rest from reference TRBV5-1 and TRBJ2-1, the complete variable domain is KAGVTQTPRYLIKTRGQQVTLSCSPISGHRSVSWYQQTPGQGLQFLFEYFSETQRNKGNFPGRFSGRQFSNSRSEMNVSTLELGDSALYLCASSLAPGHHNEQFFGPGTRLTVL.

V gene TRBV11-2 combines with J gene TRBJ2-1, with D perhaps matching TRBD1 or TRBD2 (6 bases each). CDR3 length: 14 residues. CDR1 is SGHAT and CDR2 is FQNNGV in the germline V gene. Deletions cut 5 bases from V and 9 bases from J, with 17 bases between. In nucleotides, the CDR3 is TGTGCCAGCAGCCACAGTTCGGGGGCAGTTGAGCAGTTCTTC. Translated, it gives CASSHSSGAVEQFF.

The rearrangement uses TRBV5-1 and TRBJ2-2; unclear D gene. CDR1 SGHRS and CDR2 YFSETQ come from the germline V gene. The CDR3 consists of 14 residues. V was trimmed by 0 bases and J by 1 base, leaving 4 bases between them. In DNA form, the CDR3 reads TGCGCCAGCAGCTTGGGACAGAACACCGGGGAGCTGTTTTTT. The encoded protein is CASSLGQNTGELFF.

J is TRBJ2-1 and V is TRBV30; the match to TRBD1 covers 9 bases. V lost 4 bases to trimming and J lost 3 bases; unmatched junction nucleotides: 4. Germline loops: CDR1 GTSNPN, CDR2 SVGIG (reference sequence). The CDR3 extends over 14 amino acids. CDR3 amino acids: CAWTPGQGYNEQFF. CDR3 coding DNA: TGTGCCTGGACCCCGGGACAGGGCTACAATGAGCAGTTCTTC. Supplemented by reference TRBV30 and TRBJ2-1, the full variable domain reads SQTIHQWPATLVQPVGSPLSLECTVEGTSNPNLYWYRQAAGRGLQLLFYSVGIGQISSEVPQNLSASRPQDRQFILSSKKLLLSDSGFYLCAWTPGQGYNEQFFGPGTRLTVL.